Sequencing of this T cell receptor (beta chain) was carried out in a study of CD8+ T cells in alopecia areata (dated by TCRdb to about 2018). Regarding the study in general: The treated patients, all with moderate-to-severe alopecia areata, were enrolled in an open-label pilot trial of oral tofacitinib given at 5 to 10 mg twice daily. Patients stayed on tofacitinib for 6 to 18 months and then had 6 months of follow-up off drug so that delayed response and recurrence could be assessed. In treated patients, disease severity was measured using the SALT score, which gives the percentage of scalp surface area affected. In both human patients and the C3H/HeJ mouse model, the study applied high-throughput TCRbeta sequencing to look at T cell clonal expansion in alopecia areata. In humans, TCRbeta sequencing was performed on scalp tissue and on sorted CD4+ and CD8+ peripheral blood T cells from healthy controls and from patients with patchy or totalis/universalis alopecia areata. Biopsies were taken from tofacitinib-treated patients at baseline and at 4 and 24 weeks of treatment, and a later scalp biopsy was taken in several of the tofacitinib-treated patients. Clonality in the scalp was compared among normal scalp (n=4), patchy alopecia areata scalp (n=8), and alopecia totalis/universalis scalp (n=8). The RNA source kit depended on sample type: the PAXgene miRNA kit for fixed scalp, the miRNeasy kit for PBMCs, and the RNeasy kit for mouse skin. TCRbeta CDR3 regions were amplified by immunoSEQ multiplex PCR with 35 Vbeta forward and 13 Jbeta reverse primers.

As concerns this clone: Which antigen it targets is not known. No base qualities exist here, and no much larger clone lies one base off it.

Library prep was done by the immunoSEQ multiplex PCR assay. For TCR sequencing, RNA was extracted from every sample and reverse transcribed into cDNA to serve as template. SuperScript III was used for first-strand cDNA synthesis, primed with a 2:1 mix of oligo-dT and random hexamers. Amplification bias was assessed with a synthetic immune receptor repertoire, and residual bias was removed computationally. On the authors' methods: Raw reads were preprocessed to remove errors, and CDR3 was defined according to IMGT conventions as the region from the conserved cysteine to phenylalanine. Clonality was calculated as 1 minus Shannon entropy normalized by log2 of the number of productive unique TCRs. CD4 or CD8 identity of scalp clones was inferred by cross-referencing scalp TCRbeta sequences with sorted blood CD4 and CD8 repertoires. The immuneACCESS repertoire file appears here via TCRdb, limited to in-frame rearrangements. These files lack a portion of the clones; in checked studies, under half of the deficit traces to unresolved V genes, and the cause of the others is not known. D and trimming were read from the DNA, whereas the V and J calls and clone size are those reported in that table. Counted in this sample were 190,000 or so clones; about 60% of them appeared once. Clones ranked in the top ten supply approximately 12% of the sample.

The CDR3 covers 15 residues, taking in both the cysteine and the phenylalanine. Of the read, only the CDR3 DNA is kept; its 45 bases are in frame from base 1. Trimming takes 0 bases off V and 6 bases off J; junction bases not matched to a gene: 3. From the germline V gene, CDR1 is LGHNA and CDR2 is YNFKEQ. Broad study findings and their caveats: Because the treated cohort was small and had just a single nonresponder, larger studies are needed to establish links between baseline CD8+ expansion and response. Many expanded lesional clones were found to persist in scalp and blood during tofacitinib treatment, and relapse after treatment cessation may be partly explained by this persistence. Tofacitinib significantly decreased scalp clonality and the number of expanded CD8+ clones among the top 100 scalp clones. Shared TCR sequences between patients were less evident than in mice, which may be partly attributable to HLA diversity in the patient population. Resident alphabeta T cells in normal human skin are also sequenced, complicating scalp TCR repertoire analysis, unlike mouse skin dominated by gammadelta T cells. Compared with normal scalp, lesional scalp, particularly in alopecia totalis/universalis, had higher clonality and more expanded CD8+ clones, which suggests antigenic drive.

What this sample's time point label stands for: 20 to 30 weeks on oral tofacitinib. The sample's treatment or condition label is to be understood as: oral pan-JAK inhibitor, 5-10 mg twice daily. Peripheral blood and lesional scalp punch biopsies were obtained from patients with alopecia areata. PBMCs were isolated by density centrifugation and stained for CD3, CD4 and CD8, after which CD4+ and CD8+ T cells were sorted on a FACSAria. The receptor was derived from a human donor with alopecia areata. Here the chain combines TRBV4-2 and TRBJ1-5, with 9 junctional bases fitting TRBD1. The specimen was CD8+ T cells sorted from blood, collected at week 24, from a patient treated with tofacitinib. CDR3 protein: CASSQETGGSQPQHF. The nucleotide sequence is given as TGTGCCAGCAGCCAAGAGACAGGGGGGAGTCAGCCCCAGCATTTT.